This entry features one T cell receptor beta chain sequence. The antigen is unknown. This sample is drawn from a study of PD-L1 blockade in urothelial cancer. Study-level information: Median blood clonality was about 0.086, with about 80,000 unique TCRs. Overall study results and limits: A pretreatment blood TCR clonality that fell below the median predicted better progression-free and overall survival.

The time point here: pretreatment peripheral blood. This table comes from immunoSEQ multiplex PCR, and its TCRdb copy is limited to in-frame clones, with some not included. The sample includes approximately 55,000 clones, around 84% of them seen just once. The TCR comes from a man aged 55 to 70 with urothelial cancer. The sample consisted of PBMCs, taken around atezolizumab (anti-PD-L1) treatment.

CDR3 coding DNA: TGTGCCACCCGGGGCGGGAGGGCCCGGACCAACGAGCAGTACTTC. This codes for CATRGGRARTNEQYF. The rearrangement links TRBV18 to TRBJ2-7; 9 nucleotides line up with TRBD2. The CDR3 runs 15 residues. The germline gives CDR1 KGHSH, CDR2 LQKENI. J lost 5 bases, V lost 10 bases, and 15 bases had no gene match.